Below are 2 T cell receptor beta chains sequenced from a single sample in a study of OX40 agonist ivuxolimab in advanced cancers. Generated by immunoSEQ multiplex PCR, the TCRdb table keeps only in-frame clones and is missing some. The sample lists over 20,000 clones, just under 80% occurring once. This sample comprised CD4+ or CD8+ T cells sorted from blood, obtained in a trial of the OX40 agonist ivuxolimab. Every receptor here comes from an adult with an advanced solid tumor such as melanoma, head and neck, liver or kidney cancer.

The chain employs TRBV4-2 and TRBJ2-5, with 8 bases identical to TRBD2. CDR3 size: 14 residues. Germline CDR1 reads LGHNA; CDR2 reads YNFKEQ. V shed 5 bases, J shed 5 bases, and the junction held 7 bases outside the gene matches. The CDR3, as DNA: TGTGCCAGCAGCGTGAGCGGGAGCTACGAGACCCAGTACTTC. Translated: CASSVSGSYETQYF.

CDR3 region: CAISESTGNNEQFF. DNA for the CDR3: TGTGCCATCAGTGAGTCGACAGGGAACAATGAGCAGTTCTTC. The genes are TRBV10-3 and TRBJ2-1, with 7 nucleotides matching TRBD1. Looked up from germline, CDR1 is ENHRY and CDR2 is SYGVKD. The CDR3 loop spans 14 amino acids. Trimming removed 0 bases from V and 5 bases from J; junction bases left unmatched: 1.